Described below is a single T cell receptor beta chain sequence and its context. Its specificity is unknown. The length of the CDR3 is 14 residues. CDR1 is SNHLY and CDR2 is FYNNEI in the germline V gene. The V end lost 3 bases, the J end lost 6 bases, and 15 bases lay between the germline ends. This sample was included in a study of cytomegalovirus exposure and HLA in healthy donors. Points from the study as a whole: Per published accounts, TCR beta sequences correctly predicted the HLA-A and HLA-B alleles of most subjects. Within the data, a cluster of highly shared sequence variants was likely a sequencing artifact. Reportedly, diagnosis of cytomegalovirus status by the classifier showed high specificity and sensitivity. Among TCR sequences, most were rare, though some public TCRs appeared in many donors.

In the PCR, 60 Vbeta and 13 Jbeta primers were used. Assay used: immunoSEQ multiplex PCR; TCRdb lists only in-frame clones, some missing. Among more than 110,000 clones listed, around 79% were seen once. The chain is built from TRBV2 and TRBJ2-7; D is perhaps TRBD2 (5 bases). This receptor was identified in a man between 18 and 29 years old in good health and CMV-seronegative. Sequenced material: PBMCs. The CDR3 sequence is CASSEGRGWGEQYF. The CDR3 DNA is TGTGCCAGCAGTGAGGGTCGGGGATGGGGCGAGCAGTACTTC.